Listed below are T cell receptor beta chains from one sample, sequenced in a study of shared clonotypes between healthy human individuals. Repertoires were generated with immunoSEQ multiplex PCR, while TCRdb's copy carries only in-frame clones and drops some. The sample includes some 2,000,000 clones, approximately 94% of them seen just once. The sample consisted of naive CD8+ T cells sorted from blood. The source is a man aged 18 to 29 in good health. CDR3s include the opening cysteine and the closing phenylalanine or tryptophan. The order of the fields is V gene, clone size, J gene, D gene, CDR3 protein, CDR3 DNA. D genes are given only for firm matches. Size tells how often a clone was seen (once, few, many) or the class of an expanded clone, and some rows leave it out.

v_gene: TRBV19
abundance: .
j_gene: TRBJ1-2
d_gene: .
CDR3aa: CASSIEQSANYGYTF
CDR3nt: TGTGCCAGTAGTATAGAACAGTCAGCAAACTATGGCTACACCTTC

v_gene: TRBV2
abundance: .
j_gene: TRBJ2-5
d_gene: .
CDR3aa: CASQETQYF
CDR3nt: TGTGCCAGCCAAGAGACCCAGTACTTC

v_gene: TRBV25-1
abundance: .
j_gene: TRBJ2-7
d_gene: TRBD1
CDR3aa: CASSGTGFYEQYF
CDR3nt: TGTGCCAGCAGTGGGACAGGGTTCTACGAGCAGTACTTC

v_gene: TRBV7-2
abundance: .
j_gene: TRBJ2-1
d_gene: TRBD2
CDR3aa: CASSPYGLAGEGEQFF
CDR3nt: TGTGCCAGCAGCCCATATGGACTAGCGGGAGAGGGTGAGCAGTTCTTC

v_gene: TRBV5-1
abundance: once
j_gene: TRBJ1-4
d_gene: .
CDR3aa: CASSLVLDGKLFF
CDR3nt: TGCGCCAGCAGCTTGGTTCTGGACGGGAAACTGTTTTTT

v_gene: TRBV29-1
abundance: once
j_gene: TRBJ1-2
d_gene: TRBD1
CDR3aa: CSVESPGQGDLYGYTF
CDR3nt: TGCAGCGTGGAAAGTCCGGGACAGGGGGACCTCTATGGCTACACCTTC

v_gene: TRBV10-3
abundance: .
j_gene: TRBJ1-6
d_gene: TRBD1
CDR3aa: CAISGDSYNSPLHF
CDR3nt: TGTGCCATCAGTGGGGACAGCTATAATTCACCCCTCCACTTT

v_gene: TRBV7-9
abundance: .
j_gene: TRBJ1-3
d_gene: .
CDR3aa: CASTLLDSGNTIYF
CDR3nt: TGTGCCAGCACCCTCCTCGACTCTGGAAACACCATATATTTT

v_gene: TRBV4-1
abundance: once
j_gene: TRBJ2-7
d_gene: .
CDR3aa: CASSQEVIRGENEQYF
CDR3nt: TGCGCCAGCAGCCAAGAGGTAATCAGGGGTGAAAACGAGCAGTACTTC

v_gene: TRBV28
abundance: once
j_gene: TRBJ2-7
d_gene: TRBD2
CDR3aa: CASTGGSSYEQYF
CDR3nt: TGTGCCAGCACCGGCGGGAGCTCCTACGAGCAGTACTTC

v_gene: TRBV5-1
abundance: .
j_gene: TRBJ2-3
d_gene: TRBD2
CDR3aa: CASSILAGAGPSTDTQYF
CDR3nt: TGCGCCAGCAGCATCCTAGCGGGCGCTGGCCCTAGCACAGATACGCAGTATTTT

v_gene: TRBV28
abundance: .
j_gene: TRBJ2-7
d_gene: TRBD1
CDR3aa: CASSWTGDSYEQYF
CDR3nt: TGTGCCAGCAGTTGGACAGGGGACTCCTACGAGCAGTACTTC

v_gene: TRBV6-5
abundance: .
j_gene: TRBJ2-7
d_gene: .
CDR3aa: CASRDLSSYEQYF
CDR3nt: TGTGCCAGCAGAGACCTAAGCTCCTACGAGCAGTACTTC

v_gene: TRBV30
abundance: .
j_gene: TRBJ2-5
d_gene: TRBD2
CDR3aa: CAWSGGLAGGLQETQYF
CDR3nt: TGTGCCTGGAGTGGGGGACTAGCGGGAGGGCTCCAAGAGACCCAGTACTTC

v_gene: TRBV27
abundance: .
j_gene: TRBJ1-4
d_gene: .
CDR3aa: CASSPSSGNYNEKLFF
CDR3nt: TGTGCCAGCAGTCCTTCGAGCGGTAACTATAATGAAAAACTGTTTTTT

v_gene: TRBV7-9
abundance: .
j_gene: TRBJ2-3
d_gene: TRBD2
CDR3aa: CASSSPGLAGGTQADTQYF
CDR3nt: TGTGCCAGCAGCTCTCCGGGACTAGCGGGAGGCACACAAGCAGATACGCAGTATTTT

v_gene: TRBV12-5
abundance: .
j_gene: TRBJ2-1
d_gene: .
CDR3aa: CASGLTGYNEQFF
CDR3nt: TGTGCTAGTGGTTTGACAGGTTACAATGAGCAGTTCTTC

v_gene: TRBV28
abundance: .
j_gene: TRBJ1-6
d_gene: .
CDR3aa: CASKAYPDYNSPLHF
CDR3nt: TGTGCCAGCAAAGCGTACCCCGATTATAATTCACCCCTCCACTTT

v_gene: TRBV5-6
abundance: .
j_gene: TRBJ2-1
d_gene: .
CDR3aa: CASSLKGQGSYNEQFF
CDR3nt: TGTGCCAGCAGCTTGAAGGGCCAGGGGTCTTACAATGAGCAGTTCTTC

v_gene: TRBV6-1
abundance: .
j_gene: TRBJ1-4
d_gene: TRBD1
CDR3aa: CASIAGGGDEKLFF
CDR3nt: TGTGCCAGCATCGCCGGAGGGGGCGATGAAAAACTGTTTTTT

v_gene: TRBV19
abundance: .
j_gene: TRBJ2-7
d_gene: .
CDR3aa: CASREKLEQYF
CDR3nt: TGTGCCAGTAGAGAGAAGCTCGAGCAGTACTTC

v_gene: TRBV19
abundance: .
j_gene: TRBJ2-7
d_gene: TRBD1
CDR3aa: CASSISLSQGVYEQYF
CDR3nt: TGTGCCAGTAGTATAAGTCTTTCACAGGGGGTCTACGAGCAGTACTTC

v_gene: TRBV5-6
abundance: .
j_gene: TRBJ2-4
d_gene: TRBD1
CDR3aa: CASSGSRDSLYF
CDR3nt: TGTGCCAGCAGCGGGAGCCGGGACAGCCTTTACTTC

v_gene: TRBV12-2
abundance: .
j_gene: TRBJ1-5
d_gene: .
CDR3aa: CASRLRTVKPQHF
CDR3nt: TGTGCAAGTCGCTTAAGAACAGTAAAGCCCCAGCATTTT

v_gene: TRBV5-6
abundance: .
j_gene: TRBJ2-1
d_gene: .
CDR3aa: CASSPLWNSGQYNEQFF
CDR3nt: TGTGCCAGCAGCCCGCTATGGAATAGCGGCCAATACAATGAGCAGTTCTTC

v_gene: TRBV4-1
abundance: .
j_gene: TRBJ1-5
d_gene: TRBD1
CDR3aa: CASSQDLGQGVNGQPQHF
CDR3nt: TGCGCCAGCAGCCAAGATTTGGGACAGGGGGTCAACGGTCAGCCCCAGCATTTT

v_gene: TRBV15
abundance: .
j_gene: TRBJ2-1
d_gene: .
CDR3aa: CATSSLNEQFF
CDR3nt: TGTGCCACCAGCAGCCTTAATGAGCAGTTCTTC

v_gene: TRBV2
abundance: .
j_gene: TRBJ2-2
d_gene: TRBD2
CDR3aa: CASSEAQTSGDTGELFF
CDR3nt: TGTGCCAGCAGTGAAGCCCAGACTAGCGGAGACACCGGGGAGCTGTTTTTT

v_gene: TRBV13
abundance: .
j_gene: TRBJ2-5
d_gene: .
CDR3aa: CASSRPPKETQYF
CDR3nt: TGTGCCAGCAGCCGGCCACCCAAAGAGACCCAGTACTTC

v_gene: TRBV27
abundance: once
j_gene: TRBJ2-5
d_gene: .
CDR3aa: CASSYGETQYF
CDR3nt: TGTGCCAGCTCCTATGGGGAGACCCAGTACTTC

v_gene: TRBV19
abundance: .
j_gene: TRBJ2-1
d_gene: TRBD2
CDR3aa: CASSISGGGANEQFF
CDR3nt: TGTGCCAGTAGTATATCGGGCGGGGGGGCCAACGAGCAGTTCTTC

v_gene: TRBV28
abundance: .
j_gene: TRBJ1-3
d_gene: .
CDR3aa: CASSLGWDISGNTIYF
CDR3nt: TGTGCCAGCAGCCTCGGGTGGGATATCTCTGGAAACACCATATATTTT

v_gene: TRBV25-1
abundance: .
j_gene: TRBJ2-5
d_gene: TRBD2
CDR3aa: CASSDLAGARETQYF
CDR3nt: TGTGCCAGCAGTGACCTAGCGGGGGCCCGGGAGACCCAGTACTTC

v_gene: TRBV7-8
abundance: .
j_gene: TRBJ2-2
d_gene: .
CDR3aa: CASSLFAGGTGELFF
CDR3nt: TGTGCCAGCAGCTTGTTCGCAGGCGGCACCGGGGAGCTGTTTTTT

v_gene: TRBV28
abundance: .
j_gene: TRBJ2-7
d_gene: TRBD2
CDR3aa: CASSLGGSYEQYF
CDR3nt: TGTGCCAGCAGCCTCGGGGGGTCCTACGAGCAGTACTTC

v_gene: TRBV19
abundance: .
j_gene: TRBJ2-7
d_gene: .
CDR3aa: CASSIGAGYEQYF
CDR3nt: TGTGCCAGTAGTATCGGGGCCGGGTACGAGCAGTACTTC

v_gene: TRBV11-2
abundance: .
j_gene: TRBJ2-7
d_gene: .
CDR3aa: CASSRKISIADEQYF
CDR3nt: TGTGCCAGCAGCCGAAAAATAAGTATAGCGGACGAGCAGTACTTC

v_gene: TRBV11-2
abundance: .
j_gene: TRBJ2-7
d_gene: .
CDR3aa: CASSLGTTGYEQYF
CDR3nt: TGTGCCAGCAGCCTCGGGACCACAGGCTACGAGCAGTACTTC

v_gene: TRBV7-9
abundance: .
j_gene: TRBJ1-1
d_gene: .
CDR3aa: CASSKPQGNTEAFF
CDR3nt: TGTGCCAGCAGCAAACCACAGGGGAACACTGAAGCTTTCTTT

v_gene: TRBV27
abundance: .
j_gene: TRBJ2-1
d_gene: TRBD2
CDR3aa: CASSPSAGESYNEQFF
CDR3nt: TGTGCCAGCAGTCCCTCAGCGGGAGAGTCCTACAATGAGCAGTTCTTC

v_gene: TRBV2
abundance: .
j_gene: TRBJ1-1
d_gene: .
CDR3aa: CASPTLTEAFF
CDR3nt: TGTGCCAGTCCTACCCTCACTGAAGCTTTCTTT

v_gene: TRBV6-5
abundance: .
j_gene: TRBJ2-3
d_gene: .
CDR3aa: CASSYSRGDTQYF
CDR3nt: TGTGCCAGCAGTTACTCAAGAGGGGATACGCAGTATTTT

v_gene: TRBV9
abundance: .
j_gene: TRBJ2-1
d_gene: .
CDR3aa: CASSVAGVTYNEQFF
CDR3nt: TGTGCCAGCAGCGTAGCTGGAGTCACCTACAATGAGCAGTTCTTC

v_gene: TRBV4-1
abundance: .
j_gene: TRBJ1-6
d_gene: .
CDR3aa: CASSQVIGNSPLHF
CDR3nt: TGCGCCAGCAGCCAAGTCATCGGTAATTCACCCCTCCACTTT

v_gene: TRBV6-1
abundance: once
j_gene: TRBJ2-3
d_gene: TRBD1
CDR3aa: CASSEAGTGPTDTQYF
CDR3nt: TGTGCCAGCAGTGAAGCGGGGACAGGGCCCACAGATACGCAGTATTTT

v_gene: TRBV4-1
abundance: .
j_gene: TRBJ2-7
d_gene: TRBD2
CDR3aa: CASSQVLGAGGFYEQYF
CDR3nt: TGCGCCAGCAGCCAAGTTCTGGGAGCGGGGGGTTTCTACGAGCAGTACTTC

v_gene: TRBV10-3
abundance: .
j_gene: TRBJ2-7
d_gene: .
CDR3aa: CASLSDAYEQYF
CDR3nt: TGTGCCAGCCTATCAGACGCCTACGAGCAGTACTTC

v_gene: TRBV25-1
abundance: .
j_gene: TRBJ1-2
d_gene: TRBD1
CDR3aa: CASTGQGYGYTF
CDR3nt: TGTGCCAGCACGGGACAGGGGTATGGCTACACCTTC

v_gene: TRBV9
abundance: .
j_gene: TRBJ2-3
d_gene: .
CDR3aa: CASSVGDSFRTDTQYF
CDR3nt: TGTGCCAGCAGCGTTGGAGACTCCTTCCGCACAGATACGCAGTATTTT

v_gene: TRBV9
abundance: .
j_gene: TRBJ2-1
d_gene: .
CDR3aa: CASSAYLYNEQFF
CDR3nt: TGTGCCAGCAGTGCGTACCTGTACAATGAGCAGTTCTTC